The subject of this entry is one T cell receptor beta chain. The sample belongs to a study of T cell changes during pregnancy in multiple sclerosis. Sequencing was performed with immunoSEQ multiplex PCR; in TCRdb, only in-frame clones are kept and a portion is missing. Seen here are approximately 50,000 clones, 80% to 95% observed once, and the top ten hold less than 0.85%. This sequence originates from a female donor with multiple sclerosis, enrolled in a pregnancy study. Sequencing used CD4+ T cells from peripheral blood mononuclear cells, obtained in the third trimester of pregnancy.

CDR3 residues: CASSLPGTGVRNTEAFF. In DNA, the CDR3 is TGTGCCAGCAGTTTGCCCGGGACAGGGGTACGGAACACTGAAGCTTTCTTT. The chain carries TRBV28 and TRBJ1-1, with 10 bases aligning to TRBD1. The CDR3 has 17 amino acids. Germline V gene lookup returns CDR1 MDHEN and CDR2 SYDVKM. J gave up 1 base and V 3 bases, and 8 bases lay outside the gene matches.